This T cell receptor (beta chain) derives from a study of T cells in Graves' hyperthyroidism and ophthalmopathy. This CDR3 has 16 residues. The V segment lost 3 bases and the J segment 4 bases; nucleotides outside the gene matches: 9. Germline-derived CDR1 and CDR2 are LGHDT and YNNKEL (reference sequence). Regions amplified from RNA transcripts were the TCR beta CDR3 regions. First-round RT-PCR of the TCR CDR3 relied on the HTBI primer set. TCRdb re-called the multiplex PCR reads through MiXCR, storing one row per CDR3 protein. In the table there are fewer than 450,000 distinct CDR3 sequences, around a sixth of which are singletons. This clonotype was observed at least ten times.

This clonotype was sampled from a man between 18 and 29 years old with Graves' ophthalmopathy. Sequencing input: blood. The chain recombines TRBV3-1 with TRBJ2-5, with TRBD2 matching 9 bases. In DNA form, the CDR3 reads TGTGCCAGCAGCCAGGTCTGGGCGGGGGGGAGAGAGACCCAGTACTTC. It translates to CASSQVWAGGRETQYF.